The 32 T cell receptor beta chains given below trace back to one sample, sequenced in a study of blood T cells in healthy people across ages. For the second PCR, which ran for roughly 6 to 12 cycles, a sample-barcoded 5' primer and a J-beta primer mix were used. TCRdb reprocessed the 5' RACE reads via MiXCR and lists one record per CDR3 protein. The data show about 1.6 million distinct CDR3 sequences, with around 36% seen just once and roughly 10% held by the top ten. Source material: blood. All receptors derive from a woman in her twenties or thirties in good health.

The chain recombines TRBV20-1 with TRBJ2-7; D may correspond to TRBD1 or TRBD2 (6 bases each). The CDR3 runs 14 residues. Between the trimmed V and J ends, which lost 3 bases and 4 bases, there was a span of 16 bases. Germline V gene sequence: CDR1 DFQATT, CDR2 SNEGSKA (reference sequence). CDR3: CSAREGRGPYEQYF. The CDR3, as DNA: TGCAGTGCTAGGGAGGGACGGGGGCCATACGAGCAGTACTTC.

This sequence joins TRBV2 and TRBJ2-5, with 9 bases matching TRBD1. The CDR3 consists of 16 residues. Germline V gives CDR1 SNHLY, CDR2 FYNNEI. V shed 4 bases and J 5 bases; nucleotides not matched to a gene: 11. CDR3 sequence: CASSVGGTGRGETQYF. The CDR3 DNA reads TGTGCCAGCAGTGTGGGGGGGACAGGGCGTGGGGAGACCCAGTACTTC.

This clonotype has just a few counts. The rearrangement uses TRBV21-1 and TRBJ1-4; no DNA check was done on the table's D call, TRBD1. TRBV21-1 is a recognized pseudogene. The CDR3 runs 15 residues. The CDR3 nucleotides read TGTGCCAGCAGCAAAGTCAGGGGGCCTAATGAAAAACTGTTTTTT. Translated, it gives CASSKVRGPNEKLFF.

This clonotype was detected a few times. The gene calls are TRBV10-3 and TRBJ1-2, with 10 bases matching TRBD1. The CDR3 runs 14 residues. V lost 6 bases to trimming and J lost 2 bases; unmatched junction nucleotides: 3. Germline CDR1 reads ENHRY; CDR2 reads SYGVKD. CDR3 in DNA: TGTGCCATCAGAGGGACAGGGGAAAACTATGGCTACACCTTC. Translation: CAIRGTGENYGYTF.

The V call is TRBV18, the J call TRBJ2-1; D uncertain. The CDR3 runs 13 residues. The germline V and J ends were trimmed by 8 bases and 5 bases, with 13 bases remaining between them. The germline gives CDR1 KGHSH, CDR2 LQKENI. CDR3 in DNA: TGTGCCAGCGCATCGGCCGGCCACAATGAGCAGTTCTTC. It is translated as CASASAGHNEQFF.

This clonotype has just a few counts. The V call is TRBV20-1, the J call TRBJ2-3; D may match TRBD1 or TRBD2 (5 bases each). Trimming took 6 bases from V and 1 from J, leaving 11 bases between them. The CDR3 runs 13 residues. Germline loops: CDR1 DFQATT, CDR2 SNEGSKA (reference sequence). CDR3 protein: CSAQGPGTDTQYF. The CDR3 region has the DNA TGCAGTGCGCAGGGACCCGGCACAGATACGCAGTATTTT.

Comments on this clonotype: Lacking the conserved final phenylalanine or tryptophan, this CDR3 likely reflects a read error. The V call is TRBV27, the J call TRBJ1-5; D possibly corresponds to TRBD1 (6 bases). Trimming took 2 bases from V and 3 from J, leaving 11 bases between them. The germline gives CDR1 MNHEY, CDR2 SMNVEV (reference sequence). The CDR3 totals 15 residues. The CDR3 is CASSLGRGLNQPQHL. The CDR3, as DNA: TGTGCCAGCAGTTTAGGCAGGGGACTCAATCAGCCCCAGCATTTG.

In its sample, this clonotype was seen many times. This sequence joins TRBV11-2 and TRBJ2-1; TRBD2 agrees at 7 bases. Germline V gives CDR1 SGHAT, CDR2 FQNNGV. The CDR3 length is 13 residues. Trimming removed 5 bases from V and 9 bases from J; junction bases left unmatched: 7. The CDR3 sequence is CASSPGTGGEQFF. For the CDR3, the DNA is TGTGCCAGCAGCCCGGGGACGGGAGGTGAGCAGTTCTTC.

In this sample, this clonotype turned up a few times. V gene TRBV6-6 combines with J gene TRBJ2-1; TRBD2 matches at 10 bases. The CDR3 is made up of 14 amino acids. Losses at the gene ends were 6 bases for V and 6 bases for J; bases not matched to a gene: 5. CDR1 is MNHNY and CDR2 is SVGAGI in the germline V gene (reference sequence). The CDR3 region is CASRKAGGPNEQFF. CDR3 DNA: TGTGCCAGCAGAAAAGCGGGAGGGCCCAATGAGCAGTTCTTC.

With respect to this clonotype: At one boundary the junction diverges from the germline segment, which might be a read error. V usage is TRBV5-1 and J usage is TRBJ2-4; 9 nucleotides agree with TRBD1. The tail of the sequence fits TRBJ2-7 better, so the J call may be wrong. The CDR3 sequence is 12 residues long. The V gene's germline CDR1 is SGHRS and CDR2 YFSETQ. CDR3: CVSSWTGDEQYF. CDR3 nucleotide sequence: TGCGTCAGCAGCTGGACAGGGGACGAGCAGTACTTC.

For this clonotype: A much larger clone differs by one base, so this may be a read error. The chain employs TRBV4-1 and TRBJ2-1, with no clear D. Trimming shortened V by 3 bases and J by 10 bases, and 16 bases separated the two germline ends. This CDR3 spans 14 amino acids. Germline loops: CDR1 MGHRA, CDR2 YSYEKL. The CDR3 DNA is TGCGCCAGCAGCCAGGTCACCCAGACCTACGAGCAGTTCTTC. Translation: CASSQVTQTYEQFF.

This clonotype occurred a few times. This sequence may be a read error, since a much larger clone differs from it by one base. V usage is TRBV27 and J usage is TRBJ1-2; 8 bases agree with TRBD1. The V segment lost 7 bases and the J segment 4 bases; nucleotides outside the gene matches: 5. The CDR3 is made up of 13 amino acids. CDR1 and CDR2 (germline): MNHEY, SMNVEV (reference sequence). CDR3 amino acids: CASTSDRGYGYTF. The DNA of the CDR3 is TGTGCCAGCACCTCAGACAGGGGCTATGGCTACACCTTC.

This clonotype was counted at least ten times. The chain carries TRBV7-2 and TRBJ1-2; the D gene is possibly TRBD1 (5 bases). Germline loops: CDR1 SGHTA, CDR2 FQGNSA. Trimming removed 8 bases at V and 5 bases at J, with 12 bases between. CDR3 length equals 12 residues. The CDR3 loop is CASGTREYGYTF. The CDR3 DNA reads as TGTGCCAGCGGGACTAGAGAGTATGGCTACACCTTC.

This chain joins TRBV28 and TRBJ2-7, with 8 positions matching TRBD2. The junction had 7 bases not matched to a gene; V was cut back by 6 bases and J by 9 bases. This CDR3 is built from 12 residues. The V gene's germline CDR1 is MDHEN and CDR2 SYDVKM. CDR3 residues: CASRAGGWGQYF. The CDR3 DNA reads TGTGCCAGCAGGGCGGGAGGCTGGGGGCAGTACTTC.

The rearrangement links TRBV5-4 to TRBJ2-6; D might be TRBD1 (5 bases). Germline V gene sequence: CDR1 SGHNT, CDR2 YYREEE (reference sequence). The CDR3 totals 18 residues. Between the trimmed V and J ends, which lost 1 base and 4 bases, there was a span of 18 bases. CDR3 DNA: TGTGCCAGCAGCTTGACAGGCGGCCCAAATAGGGGGGCCAACGTCCTGACTTTC. Residues: CASSLTGGPNRGANVLTF.

This clonotype occurred once. Compared with germline, one end of the junction differs, possibly owing to a read error. V and J are TRBV3-1 and TRBJ2-6; 7 positions agree with TRBD1. Germline V lookup: CDR1 LGHDT, CDR2 YNNKEL (reference sequence). This CDR3 comprises 15 residues. CDR3 DNA: TGTGCCAGCGGAACAGGGGTCTCCGGGGCCAACGTCCGGACTTTC. This gives the protein CASGTGVSGANVRTF.

This chain joins TRBV4-1 and TRBJ1-2; D not resolved. Trimming took off 1 base at V and 3 bases at J, with 12 bases between the two ends. Germline lookup yields CDR1 MGHRA and CDR2 YSYEKL. This CDR3 spans 15 amino acids. CDR3 sequence reads: CASSQGAAGDYGYTF. The CDR3 DNA reads as TGCGCCAGCAGCCAAGGGGCCGCTGGGGACTATGGCTACACCTTC.

This rearrangement joins TRBV6-6 to TRBJ2-7; 10 bases agree with TRBD2. Looked up from germline, CDR1 is MNHNY and CDR2 is SVGAGI (reference sequence). The CDR3 consists of 17 residues. The J segment lost 5 bases and the V segment lost 2 bases, leaving 12 bases of the junction unmatched. For the CDR3, the DNA is TGTGCCAGCAGTTACATCTTCCGTCTAGCGGGAGATCACGAGCAGTACTTC. Its translation is CASSYIFRLAGDHEQYF.

This clonotype was counted between two and nine times. The rearrangement joins TRBV6-6 to TRBJ1-2; D might be TRBD1 (5 bases). Germline V gene data show CDR1 as MNHNY and CDR2 as SVGAGI (reference sequence). This CDR3 is built from 14 residues. Trimming took 2 bases from V and 0 from J, leaving 7 bases between them. This CDR3 is CASSYRTPNYGYTF. For the CDR3, the DNA is TGTGCCAGCAGTTACAGGACACCTAACTATGGCTACACCTTC.

This clonotype has only one observation. The rearrangement joins TRBV5-1 to TRBJ2-1, with 7 bases that match TRBD1. The CDR3 length is 14 residues. The germline gives CDR1 SGHRS, CDR2 YFSETQ. Trimming removed 0 bases from V and 8 bases from J; junction bases left unmatched: 5. The CDR3 bases are TGCGCCAGCAGCTTGGCAAGGGGGCTCTATGAGCAGTTCTTC. Translating it yields CASSLARGLYEQFF.

This clonotype was observed a handful of times. The chain recombines TRBV27 with TRBJ2-4, with D possibly TRBD1 on 6 matching bases. There are 17 residues in the CDR3. Germline V gene data show CDR1 as MNHEY and CDR2 as SMNVEV (reference sequence). V lost 5 bases, J lost 1 base, and 18 bases lay in between. The DNA for the CDR3 is TGTGCCAGCAGTCCCCGCTTTGGGGGCGCCGCCAAAAACATTCAGTACTTC. It codes for CASSPRFGGAAKNIQYF.

As regards this clonotype: With a much larger clone just one base away, this may be a read error. The chain links TRBV14 to TRBJ2-1; D unclear. Per the germline V gene, CDR1 is SGHDN and CDR2 is FVKESK. The CDR3 sequence is 12 residues long. Here the CDR3 reads CACSPYPPEQFF. DNA for the CDR3: TGTGCCTGCAGCCCTTACCCCCCTGAGCAGTTCTTC.

The genes are TRBV11-2 and TRBJ2-3; D gene uncertain. The germline V and J ends were trimmed by 4 bases and 4 bases, with 9 bases remaining between them. This CDR3 is built from 13 residues. The germline CDR1 and CDR2 sequences are SGHAT and FQNNGV. CDR3: CASSSEPSDTQYF. The DNA for the CDR3 is TGTGCCAGCAGCTCGGAGCCCTCAGATACGCAGTATTTT.

The V and J genes are TRBV5-4 and TRBJ1-5, with D unclear. The length of the CDR3 is 14 residues. Germline V gene data show CDR1 as SGHNT and CDR2 as YYREEE (reference sequence). V was shortened by 2 bases and J by 1 base, with 7 bases between the two germline ends. In nucleotides, the CDR3 is TGTGCCAGCAGCTTCTTGATGAGCAATCAGCCCCAGCATTTT. It encodes CASSFLMSNQPQHF.

This chain joins TRBV28 and TRBJ2-2; the D gene could be TRBD1 or TRBD2 (6 bases each). The V and J ends lost 7 bases and 4 bases respectively, with 16 bases between them. CDR1 and CDR2 (germline): MDHEN, SYDVKM. The CDR3 runs 15 residues. CDR3 nucleotide sequence: TGTGCCAGCACTCGAGGGGGGTCGGCCACCGGGGAGCTGTTTTTT. Residues: CASTRGGSATGELFF.

The chain carries TRBV4-1 and TRBJ2-1, with 9 bases aligning to TRBD2. This CDR3 is built from 20 residues. J was trimmed by 5 bases and V by 3 bases; bases with no gene match: 20. Germline V CDR1 and CDR2: MGHRA, YSYEKL. The CDR3 nucleotides are TGCGCCAGCAGCCATTACCCAACCCCGATGAGCGGGGGGCCCCACAATGAGCAGTTCTTC. This translates into CASSHYPTPMSGGPHNEQFF.

Concerning this clonotype: A much more abundant neighbour one base away suggests this may be a read error. CDR3 in amino acids: CASSQEASTPETQYF. DNA for the CDR3: TGCGCCAGCAGCCAAGAGGCGTCAACACCAGAGACGCAGTATTTT. The chain recombines TRBV4-1 with TRBJ2-3, with D uncertain. CDR3 length: 15 amino acids. In germline, CDR1 is MGHRA, CDR2 YSYEKL.

The table lists this clonotype with many counts. The chain employs TRBV12-3 or TRBV12-4 and TRBJ1-2; 9 positions agree with TRBD1. The CDR3 spans 14 residues. V lost 6 bases to trimming and J lost 3 bases; unmatched junction nucleotides: 5. The CDR3 DNA reads TGTGCCAGCAGGAGACAGGGGGAGGACTATGGCTACACCTTC. Translation: CASRRQGEDYGYTF.

The genes are TRBV5-1 and TRBJ1-1; D possibly corresponds to TRBD1 (6 bases). The germline V and J ends were trimmed by 6 bases and 3 bases, with 12 bases remaining between them. The CDR3 is 13 amino acids. Germline CDR1 is SGHRS and CDR2 is YFSETQ. The CDR3 nucleotides are TGCGCCAGCAACCAAAGGGGGGACACTGAAGCTTTCTTT. It translates to CASNQRGDTEAFF.

This chain joins TRBV9 and TRBJ2-1; D may be TRBD1 or TRBD2 (5 bases each). The V end was cut by 0 bases, the J end by 4 bases, with 11 bases between. CDR1 SGDLS and CDR2 YYNGEE come from the germline V gene. This CDR3 spans 15 amino acids. The CDR3, as DNA: TGTGCCAGCAGCGTAGGAAACGGGGCTTACAATGAGCAGTTCTTC. Protein: CASSVGNGAYNEQFF.

This sequence joins TRBV5-1 and TRBJ2-7; 10 nucleotides line up with TRBD1. CDR3 length: 17 residues. CDR1 and CDR2 from the germline V gene are SGHRS and YFSETQ. V dropped 4 bases and J dropped 2; count of bases not matched to a gene: 12. CDR3 in DNA: TGCGCCAGCAGCCGAACCGTGGGACAGGGGCGACCCTACGAGCAGTACTTC. It is translated as CASSRTVGQGRPYEQYF.

The V call is TRBV7-9, the J call TRBJ2-3; 7 nucleotides line up with TRBD1. The trim removed 6 bases at V and 1 base at J, leaving 7 bases unmatched. Per the germline V gene, CDR1 is SEHNR and CDR2 is FQNEAQ (reference sequence). There are 15 residues in the CDR3. CDR3 bases: TGTGCCAGCAGAAAGACAGGGTCTGGCACAGATACGCAGTATTTT. Translating it yields CASRKTGSGTDTQYF.